The next 20 T cell receptor beta chains were all read from a single sample in a study of immune evolution from preneoplasia to lung adenocarcinoma. Profiled with immunoSEQ multiplex PCR; TCRdb holds only in-frame clones, not every one. The data contain roughly 4,000 clones, around 77% of them singletons. Sequencing used FFPE lung adenocarcinoma in situ tissue. The receptors here all came from a person in their sixties or seventies with lung adenocarcinoma.

The chain uses TRBV11-2 and TRBJ2-3; TRBD2 might be the D (5 bases). Deletions cut 1 base from V and 3 bases from J, with 11 bases between. Germline V gene lookup returns CDR1 SGHAT and CDR2 FQNNGV. The CDR3 contains 15 residues. The DNA for the CDR3 is TGTGCCAGCAGCTTAGTGGGAGCGTTGACAGATACGCAGTATTTT. It encodes CASSLVGALTDTQYF.

A few counts support this clone. The chain has TRBV27 and TRBJ1-3, with unresolved D. Germline CDR1 reads MNHEY; CDR2 reads SMNVEV (reference sequence). The CDR3 is 14 residues long. With 2 bases removed from V and 0 bases from J, the gap between germline ends came to 5 bases. CDR3 nucleotide sequence: TGTGCCAGCAGTTTACATAGCTCTGGAAACACCATATATTTT. Its translation: CASSLHSSGNTIYF.

The gene calls are TRBV18 and TRBJ1-1, with a tentative D call TRBD1 (5 bases). Trimming shortened V by 4 bases and J by 3 bases, and 9 bases separated the two germline ends. Germline CDR1 and CDR2: KGHSH and LQKENI. CDR3 size: 13 residues. The CDR3 here is CASSRIGDTEAFF. DNA for the CDR3: TGTGCCAGCTCACGTATAGGGGACACTGAAGCTTTCTTT.

A few counts support this clone. The chain recombines TRBV28 with TRBJ2-7; 7 nucleotides match TRBD2. The germline V gene has CDR1 MDHEN and CDR2 SYDVKM. V lost 2 bases and J lost 3; bases outside the gene matches: 4. This CDR3 comprises 14 residues. The CDR3 bases are TGTGCCAGCAGTTTAGCGGGGGAACACTACGAGCAGTACTTC. As protein: CASSLAGEHYEQYF. The complete variable domain, with remaining parts taken from reference TRBV28 and TRBJ2-7, reads DVKVTQSSRYLVKRTGEKVFLECVQDMDHENMFWYRQDPGLGLRLIYFSYDVKMKEKGDIPEGYSVSREKKERFSLILESASTNQTSMYLCASSLAGEHYEQYFGPGTRLTVT.

The chain joins TRBV10-2 to TRBJ2-1, with D perhaps TRBD2 (6 bases). The V gene's germline CDR1 is WSHSY and CDR2 SAAADI. The V gene lost 0 bases and the J gene lost 10 bases, with 13 bases spanning the gap. CDR3 length: 14 amino acids. CDR3 DNA sequence: TGCGCCAGCAGTGAGTCGACTCGTCTAGCGGAGCAGTTCTTC. Translation: CASSESTRLAEQFF.

The V and J genes are TRBV18 and TRBJ2-7; D perhaps matches TRBD2 (6 bases). The CDR3 length is 14 residues. CDR1 KGHSH and CDR2 LQKENI come from the germline V gene. The ends were cut back, 3 bases at V and 6 bases at J, with 15 bases in the middle. CDR3 amino acids: CASSPLGGEGEQYF. CDR3 in DNA: TGTGCCAGCTCACCTCTGGGGGGTGAGGGCGAGCAGTACTTC.

This clone occurred once. The V gene is TRBV6-8, the J gene TRBJ2-5, with D possibly called TRBD1 or TRBD2 (5 bases each). The germline V gene has CDR1 MNHGY and CDR2 SAAAGT. This CDR3 has 14 residues. Trimming left V 6 bases short and J 2 bases short, with 13 bases between. The CDR3 sequence: CASSLGTSQETQYF. The CDR3 coding sequence is TGTGCCAGCAGCCTAGGGACCTCACAAGAGACCCAGTACTTC.

This chain links TRBV5-1 with TRBJ2-3; TRBD2 agrees at 11 bases. Germline V gene lookup returns CDR1 SGHRS and CDR2 YFSETQ. The junction had 0 bases not matched to a gene; V was cut back by 0 bases and J by 6 bases. The length of the CDR3 is 14 residues. The DNA for the CDR3 is TGCGCCAGCAGCTTGGGACTAGCGGGGGATACGCAGTATTTT. Its translation: CASSLGLAGDTQYF.

Concerning this clone: This sample also contains other DNA sequences that code for the same CDR3. The chain couples TRBV30 to TRBJ2-7, with unresolved D. The CDR3 length is 15 residues. CDR1 and CDR2 from the germline V gene are GTSNPN and SVGIG (reference sequence). The V gene lost 2 bases and the J gene lost 0 bases, with 14 bases spanning the gap. The CDR3: CAWSSPDGFSYEQYF. CDR3 sequence (DNA): TGTGCCTGGAGTTCTCCGGACGGCTTCTCCTACGAGCAGTACTTC.

The chain is built from TRBV7-9 and TRBJ1-4; 11 bases align to TRBD1. This CDR3 is built from 17 residues. J lost 3 bases, V lost 2 bases, and 5 bases had no gene match. Germline V gives CDR1 SEHNR, CDR2 FQNEAQ (reference sequence). CDR3 residues: CASSLKDRGPANEKLFF. The CDR3 nucleotides are TGTGCCAGCAGCTTAAAGGACAGGGGGCCGGCTAATGAAAAACTGTTTTTT.

The CDR3 protein is CASSSRTIYNEQFF. The CDR3 DNA reads as TGTGCCAGCAGCTCCCGGACTATCTACAATGAGCAGTTCTTC. The V call is TRBV7-8, the J call TRBJ2-1; D might be TRBD2 (6 bases). The V end lost 4 bases, the J end lost 3 bases, and 10 bases lay between the germline ends. The CDR3 spans 14 residues. Germline values: CDR1 SGHVS, CDR2 FQNEAQ.

The chain uses TRBV30 and TRBJ2-7, with 10 bases identical to TRBD1. The J segment lost 4 bases and the V segment lost 3 bases, leaving 3 bases of the junction unmatched. Per germline, CDR1 GTSNPN and CDR2 SVGIG (reference sequence). The CDR3 sequence is 13 residues long. As DNA, the CDR3 is TGTGCCTGGAGATTGGGACAGGGGTACGAGCAGTACTTC. It encodes CAWRLGQGYEQYF.

This sequence joins TRBV19 and TRBJ2-3, with D unresolved. Germline V CDR1 and CDR2: LNHDA, SQIVND (reference sequence). The CDR3 is 15 amino acids. V was trimmed by 1 base and J by 3 bases, leaving 11 bases between them. The DNA of the CDR3 is TGTGCCAGTAGTATAGGGGGAATGAAAACAGATACGCAGTATTTT. Translating it yields CASSIGGMKTDTQYF.

The chain couples TRBV5-4 to TRBJ1-1, with a weak D call TRBD1 (6 bases). Germline V CDR1 and CDR2: SGHNT, YYREEE (reference sequence). This CDR3 has 13 residues. Trimming took 4 bases from V and 5 from J, leaving 12 bases between them. CDR3 DNA sequence: TGTGCCAGCAGCCTGACAGGTACGACTGAAGCTTTCTTT. Encoded protein: CASSLTGTTEAFF.

This clone was detected only once. The chain uses TRBV7-2 and TRBJ2-7; 9 nucleotides match TRBD1. Germline-derived CDR1 and CDR2 are SGHTA and FQGNSA. CDR3 length: 15 residues. Trimming at V came to 5 bases and at J to 3 bases, leaving 8 bases not matched to a gene. The CDR3 reads CASSPDRGRGYEQYF. In DNA, the CDR3 is TGTGCCAGCAGCCCGGACAGGGGAAGAGGCTACGAGCAGTACTTC.

The chain couples TRBV5-1 to TRBJ2-3; 7 bases are shared with TRBD2. The CDR3 extends over 16 amino acids. V gave up 2 bases and J gave up 0 bases; unmatched junction bases: 6. The germline V gene encodes CDR1 SGHRS and CDR2 YFSETQ. CDR3: CASSFNVRGSTDTQYF. CDR3 sequence (DNA): TGCGCCAGCAGCTTCAATGTGCGGGGGAGCACAGATACGCAGTATTTT.

In its sample, this clone ranks as large. The V gene is TRBV4-2, the J gene TRBJ2-7, with D perhaps matching TRBD1 or TRBD2 (5 bases each). CDR3 size: 15 residues. V shed 4 bases and J shed 5 bases, with 18 bases lying between them. Germline CDR1 is LGHNA and CDR2 is YNFKEQ. CDR3 region: CASSREGRDQDEQYF. The CDR3 DNA sequence: TGTGCCAGCAGCCGCGAGGGGAGAGATCAAGACGAGCAGTACTTC.

This clone occurred a few times. The chain's CDR3 is CASSPQGGETQYF. DNA for the CDR3: TGTGCCAGCAGCCCACAGGGGGGGGAGACCCAGTACTTC. The V call is TRBV7-3, the J call TRBJ2-5; weak D call: TRBD1 (8 bases). The CDR3 is 13 residues long. From germline, CDR1 is SGHTA and CDR2 FQGTGA. V lost 5 bases and J lost 5, with 12 bases in between.

This clone has just one count. Germline is not matched at one junction end, which may reflect a read error. The chain carries TRBV7-7 and TRBJ2-1; 11 bases agree with TRBD1. The V gene's germline CDR1 is SSHAT and CDR2 FNYEAQ (reference sequence). CDR3 length: 14 residues. The CDR3 DNA reads TGTGCTAGCAGCCCCGGACAGGGGGCAGATGAGCAGTTCTTC. Translating it yields CASSPGQGADEQFF.

The chain employs TRBV28 and TRBJ1-2; D is possibly TRBD1 (5 bases). Trimming cost V 3 bases and J 0 bases, with 11 bases left between them. The germline CDR1 and CDR2 sequences are MDHEN and SYDVKM. This CDR3 contains 15 residues. For the CDR3, the DNA is TGTGCCAGCAGTTTCGCCAGGGCAGCTAACTATGGCTACACCTTC. This translates into CASSFARAANYGYTF.